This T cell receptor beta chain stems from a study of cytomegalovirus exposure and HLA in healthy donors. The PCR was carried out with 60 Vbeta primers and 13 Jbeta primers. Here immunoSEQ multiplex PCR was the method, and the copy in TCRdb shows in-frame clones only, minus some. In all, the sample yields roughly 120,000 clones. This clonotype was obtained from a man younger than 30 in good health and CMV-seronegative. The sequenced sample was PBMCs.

CDR3 in DNA: TGTGCCAGTATGGGGACTAGCTCCGAGCAGTACTTC. Protein product: CASMGTSSEQYF. J is TRBJ2-7 and V is TRBV19, with TRBD2 identical over 9 bases. This CDR3 region has 12 residues. V shed 7 bases, J shed 6 bases, and the junction held 4 bases outside the gene matches. Per the germline V gene, CDR1 is LNHDA and CDR2 is SQIVND (reference sequence).